The 11 T cell receptor beta chains listed next were all sequenced from one sample in a study of shared clonotypes between healthy human individuals. TCRdb's table, derived via immunoSEQ multiplex PCR, lists solely in-frame clones and lacks some. The repertoire holds about 2.1 million clones, with over 85% as singletons. Terminally differentiated effector memory CD45RA+ cells were excluded by CCR7 positive selection of CD45RO-negative cells. Sequencing was done on a sample of naive CD8+ T cells from PBMCs. These receptors were taken from a young man in good health. Some clones in this sample may be carry-over from other donors' samples.

In DNA form, the CDR3 reads TGTGCCAGCAGCGTAGCTAGGGTTGTGGGAGCGAATGAGCAGTTCTTC. This codes for CASSVARVVGANEQFF. The genes are TRBV9 and TRBJ2-1; D is possibly TRBD2 (5 bases). Germline CDR1 SGDLS, CDR2 YYNGEE. This CDR3 contains 16 residues. V was cut by 0 bases and J by 7 bases, with 17 bases left in between.

The V call is TRBV21-1, the J call TRBJ2-2; the DNA was not compared with TRBD2, the D call given in the table. TRBV21-1 is annotated as a pseudogene. The CDR3 extends over 16 amino acids. The CDR3 protein is CASSKINPREAGELFF. CDR3 DNA: TGTGCCAGCAGCAAAATAAACCCCCGTGAGGCCGGGGAGCTGTTTTTT.

The genes are TRBV15 and TRBJ2-2; tentative D call: TRBD2 (5 bases). The CDR3 sequence is 16 residues long. CDR1 LNHNV and CDR2 YYDKDF come from the germline V gene (reference sequence). V lost 5 bases and J lost 0, with 13 bases in between. The CDR3 protein is CATSAGGRANTGELFF. The CDR3 coding sequence is TGTGCCACCAGCGCCGGAGGTCGTGCGAACACCGGGGAGCTGTTTTTT.

The sample holds a few counts of this clone. This sequence joins TRBV6-5 and TRBJ2-7; 8 bases agree with TRBD1. CDR1 and CDR2 (germline): MNHEY, SVGAGI. The CDR3 loop spans 14 amino acids. V gave up 2 bases and J gave up 7 bases; unmatched junction bases: 7. The CDR3 DNA reads TGTGCCAGCAGTTACGGGCAGGGGGCGTGGGAGCAGTACTTC. This translates into CASSYGQGAWEQYF.

The CDR3: CASSFSAGPYNEQFF. The DNA of the CDR3 is TGTGCCAGCAGTTTCTCGGCAGGGCCATACAATGAGCAGTTCTTC. V is TRBV27 and J is TRBJ2-1; maybe TRBD1 (5 bases). The CDR3 contains 15 residues. V lost 3 bases and J lost 4, with 13 bases in between. Germline lookup yields CDR1 MNHEY and CDR2 SMNVEV (reference sequence).

The CDR3 DNA reads TGTGCCAGCAGCTTAACTAGCGTGGGAAATGGAAACACCATATATTTT. It codes for CASSLTSVGNGNTIYF. V gene TRBV7-9 combines with J gene TRBJ1-3; D ambiguous. Germline-derived CDR1 and CDR2 are SEHNR and FQNEAQ (reference sequence). Trimming pared 2 bases from V and 3 bases from J, leaving 14 bases between. CDR3 length equals 16 residues.

The rearrangement joins TRBV4-2 to TRBJ2-5, with D tentatively TRBD1 or TRBD2 (5 bases each). With 4 bases removed from V and 2 bases from J, the gap between germline ends came to 20 bases. The CDR3 is 17 amino acids. The germline V gene has CDR1 LGHNA and CDR2 YNFKEQ. The CDR3, as DNA: TGTGCCAGCAGCCCTAATGGAATGGGACCAGTACAAGAGACCCAGTACTTC. Translated, it gives CASSPNGMGPVQETQYF.

The chain is built from TRBV5-1 and TRBJ2-7; TRBD1 might be the D (5 bases). Per the germline V gene, CDR1 is SGHRS and CDR2 is YFSETQ. This CDR3 contains 13 residues. Trimming removed 5 bases from V and 5 bases from J, with 14 bases in between. CDR3: CASSMPGNNEQYF. DNA for the CDR3: TGCGCCAGCAGTATGCCAGGGAACAACGAGCAGTACTTC.

The V and J genes are TRBV29-1 and TRBJ1-2; D is unresolved. CDR3 length: 17 amino acids. The germline V gene has CDR1 SQVTM and CDR2 ANQGSEA. V was clipped by 1 base and J by 5 bases, with 23 bases between them. CDR3 DNA sequence: TGCAGCGTTGAAGGTCCGACGGGCAGCCCTCCTGGGTATGGCTACACCTTC. Translating gives CSVEGPTGSPPGYGYTF.

With respect to this clone: This sample includes further DNA sequences coding for the same CDR3. V is TRBV7-9 and J is TRBJ2-5, with D uncertain. CDR3 size: 13 residues. V lost 5 bases, J lost 2 bases, and 9 bases lay in between. The V gene's germline CDR1 is SEHNR and CDR2 FQNEAQ (reference sequence). The CDR3 DNA reads TGTGCCAGCAGCCCCCCAAGACAAGAGACCCAGTACTTC. Amino acid sequence: CASSPPRQETQYF. The full variable domain, rest sourced from reference TRBV7-9 and TRBJ2-5, is DTGVSQNPRHKITKRGQNVTFRCDPISEHNRLYWYRQTLGQGPEFLTYFQNEAQLEKSRLLSDRFSAERPKGSFSTLEIQRTEQGDSAMYLCASSPPRQETQYFGPGTRLLVL.

This chain links TRBV4-3 with TRBJ2-2, with 9 bases that match TRBD2. The CDR3 runs 18 residues. From germline, CDR1 is LGHNA and CDR2 YSLEER. The trim removed 1 base at V and 7 bases at J, leaving 13 bases unmatched. CDR3 nucleotides: TGCGCCAGCAGCCAAGGGGCCCCAGGACTAGCGATAAACGGGGAGCTGTTTTTT. Encoded protein: CASSQGAPGLAINGELFF.